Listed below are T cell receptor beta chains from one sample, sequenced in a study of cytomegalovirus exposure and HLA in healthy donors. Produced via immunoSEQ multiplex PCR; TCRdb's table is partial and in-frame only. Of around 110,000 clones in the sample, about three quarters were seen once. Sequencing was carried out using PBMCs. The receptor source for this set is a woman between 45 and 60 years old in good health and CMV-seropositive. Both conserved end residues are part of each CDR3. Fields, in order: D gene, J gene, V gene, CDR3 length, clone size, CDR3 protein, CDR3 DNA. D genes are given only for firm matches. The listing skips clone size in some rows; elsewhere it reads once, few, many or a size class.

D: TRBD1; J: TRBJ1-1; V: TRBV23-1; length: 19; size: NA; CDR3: CASSHSKAERTGQNTEAFF; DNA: TGCGCCAGCAGTCATTCAAAAGCCGAGCGGACAGGACAAAACACTGAAGCTTTCTTT
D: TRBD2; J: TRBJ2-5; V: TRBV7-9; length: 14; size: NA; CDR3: CASRAAGEAETQYF; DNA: TGTGCCAGTAGGGCAGCGGGGGAAGCGGAGACCCAGTACTTC
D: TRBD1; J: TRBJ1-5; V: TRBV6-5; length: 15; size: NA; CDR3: CASSYSGQGHQPQHF; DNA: TGTGCCAGCAGTTACTCTGGACAGGGACATCAGCCCCAGCATTTT
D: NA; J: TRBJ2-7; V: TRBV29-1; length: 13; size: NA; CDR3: CSVGGGTRYEQYF; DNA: TGCAGCGTGGGAGGAGGGACCAGGTACGAGCAGTACTTC
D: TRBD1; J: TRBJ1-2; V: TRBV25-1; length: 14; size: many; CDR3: CASSAVGTDYGYTF; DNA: TGTGCCAGCAGTGCGGTGGGGACAGATTATGGCTACACCTTC
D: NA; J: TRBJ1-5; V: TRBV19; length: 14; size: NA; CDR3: CASSPGPRNQPQHF; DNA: TGTGCCAGTTCCCCAGGGCCCAGAAATCAGCCCCAGCATTTT
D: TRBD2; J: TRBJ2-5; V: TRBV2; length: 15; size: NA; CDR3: CASSAFLAVKETQYF; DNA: TGTGCCAGCAGCGCCTTCCTAGCGGTAAAAGAGACCCAGTACTTC
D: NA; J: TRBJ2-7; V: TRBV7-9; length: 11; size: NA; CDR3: CSSSLLDEQYF; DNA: TGTTCCAGCAGCCTACTTGACGAGCAGTACTTC
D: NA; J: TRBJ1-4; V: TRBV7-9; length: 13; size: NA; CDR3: CASSLVESTELFF; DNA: TGTGCCAGCAGCTTAGTTGAGTCCACGGAACTGTTTTTT
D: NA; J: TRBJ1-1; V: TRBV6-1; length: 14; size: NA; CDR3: CASSEWRKNTEAFF; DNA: TGTGCCAGCAGTGAATGGCGGAAGAACACTGAAGCTTTCTTT
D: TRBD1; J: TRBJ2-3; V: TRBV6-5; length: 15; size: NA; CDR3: CASSYDRGQTDTQYF; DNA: TGTGCCAGCAGTTACGACAGGGGGCAAACAGATACGCAGTATTTT
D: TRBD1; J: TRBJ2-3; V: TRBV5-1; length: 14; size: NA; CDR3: CASLEGQGTDTQYF; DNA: TGCGCCAGCCTGGAGGGACAGGGCACAGATACGCAGTATTTT
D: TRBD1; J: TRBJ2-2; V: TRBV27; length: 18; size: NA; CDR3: CASTLITGVGLGTGELFF; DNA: TGTGCCAGCACTCTAATAACAGGGGTCGGGCTGGGCACCGGGGAGCTGTTTTTT
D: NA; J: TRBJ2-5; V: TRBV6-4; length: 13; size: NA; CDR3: CASSQRVGETQYF; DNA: TGTGCCAGCAGTCAGCGGGTGGGCGAGACCCAGTACTTC
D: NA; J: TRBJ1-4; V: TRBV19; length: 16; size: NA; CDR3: CASSSQQGRANEKLFF; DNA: TGTGCCAGTAGTTCGCAACAGGGCAGAGCTAATGAAAAACTGTTTTTT
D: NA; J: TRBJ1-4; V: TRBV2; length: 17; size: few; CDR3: CASSDPDRSRRNEKLFF; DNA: TGTGCCAGCAGTGATCCCGACAGGAGCCGGCGGAATGAAAAACTGTTTTTT
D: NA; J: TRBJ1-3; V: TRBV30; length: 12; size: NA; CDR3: CAWNSGGNTIYF; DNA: TGTGCCTGGAACTCGGGGGGAAACACCATATATTTT
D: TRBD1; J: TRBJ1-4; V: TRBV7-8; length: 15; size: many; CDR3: CASSLGDRDSEKLFF; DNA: TGTGCCAGCAGCTTAGGGGACAGGGATTCTGAAAAACTGTTTTTT
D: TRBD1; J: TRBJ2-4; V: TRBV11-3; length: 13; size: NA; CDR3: CASSSGQGDIQYF; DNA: TGTGCCAGCAGCTCGGGACAGGGAGACATTCAGTACTTC
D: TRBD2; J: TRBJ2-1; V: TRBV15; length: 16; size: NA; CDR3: CATSSLAGGYHNEQFF; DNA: TGTGCCACCAGCAGCCTAGCGGGGGGGTACCACAATGAGCAGTTCTTC
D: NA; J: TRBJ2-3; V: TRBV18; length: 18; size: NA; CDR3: CASSPRFLRTEGGDTQYF; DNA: TGTGCCAGCTCACCACGCTTCCTGCGGACCGAAGGGGGAGATACGCAGTATTTT
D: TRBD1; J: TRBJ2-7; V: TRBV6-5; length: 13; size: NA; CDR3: CASSYLTGYEQYF; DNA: TGTGCCAGCAGTTACCTGACAGGGTACGAGCAGTACTTC